This T cell receptor (beta chain) was observed in a study of T cell responses to AZD1222 COVID-19 vaccine. Profiled with immunoSEQ multiplex PCR; TCRdb holds only in-frame clones, not every one. Counted here are around 20,000 clones, about four fifths occurring once; the ten biggest clones make up around a fifth. Second-dose recipients at about 4 or about 12 weeks were treated as one pooled group. The receptor's source is an adult who received the AZD1222 COVID-19 vaccine. This specimen consisted of peripheral blood, obtained 28 days after the second AZD1222 dose.

CDR3 region: CASSLDRVTEAFF. CDR3 bases: TGTGCCAGTAGTCTCGACAGGGTCACTGAAGCTTTCTTT. This rearrangement joins TRBV19 to TRBJ1-1, with 7 bases fitting TRBD1. The CDR3 is 13 amino acids. After removal of 5 bases from V and 4 bases from J, the junction contained 4 bases not matched to a gene. Germline CDR1 reads LNHDA; CDR2 reads SQIVND (reference sequence).